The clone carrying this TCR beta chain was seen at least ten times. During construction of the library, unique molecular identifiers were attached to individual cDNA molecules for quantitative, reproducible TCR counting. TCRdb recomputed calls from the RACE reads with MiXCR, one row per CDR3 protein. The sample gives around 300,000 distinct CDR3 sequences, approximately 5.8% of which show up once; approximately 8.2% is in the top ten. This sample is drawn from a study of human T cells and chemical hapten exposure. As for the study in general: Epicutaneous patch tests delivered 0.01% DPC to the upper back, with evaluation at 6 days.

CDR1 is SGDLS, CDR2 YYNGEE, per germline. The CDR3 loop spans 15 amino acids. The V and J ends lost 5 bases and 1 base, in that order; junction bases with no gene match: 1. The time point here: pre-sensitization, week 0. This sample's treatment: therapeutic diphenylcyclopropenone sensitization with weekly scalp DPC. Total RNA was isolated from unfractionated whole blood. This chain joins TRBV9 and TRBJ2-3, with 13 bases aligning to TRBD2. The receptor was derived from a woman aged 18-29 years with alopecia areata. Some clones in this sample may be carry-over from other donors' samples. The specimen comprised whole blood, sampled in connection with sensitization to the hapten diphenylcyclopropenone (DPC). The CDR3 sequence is CASSGTSGGTDTQYF. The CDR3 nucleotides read TGTGCCAGCAGTGGGACTAGCGGGGGCACAGATACGCAGTATTTT.